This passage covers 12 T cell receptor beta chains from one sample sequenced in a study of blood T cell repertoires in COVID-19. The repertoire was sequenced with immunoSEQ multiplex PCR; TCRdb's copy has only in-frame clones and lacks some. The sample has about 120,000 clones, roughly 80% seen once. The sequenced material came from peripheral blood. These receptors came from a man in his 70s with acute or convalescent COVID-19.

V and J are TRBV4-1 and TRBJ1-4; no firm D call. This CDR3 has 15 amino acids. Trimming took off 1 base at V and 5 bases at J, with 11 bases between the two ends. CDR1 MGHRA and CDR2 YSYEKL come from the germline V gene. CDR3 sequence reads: CASSQGGRENEKLFF. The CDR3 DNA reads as TGCGCCAGCAGCCAAGGGGGAAGGGAGAATGAAAAACTGTTTTTT.

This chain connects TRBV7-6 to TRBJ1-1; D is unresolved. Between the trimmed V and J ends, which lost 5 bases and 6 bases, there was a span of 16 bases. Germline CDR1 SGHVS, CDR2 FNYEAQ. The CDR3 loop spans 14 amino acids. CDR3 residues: CASSARVSAAEAFF. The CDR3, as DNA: TGTGCCAGCAGCGCACGGGTCTCAGCGGCTGAAGCTTTCTTT.

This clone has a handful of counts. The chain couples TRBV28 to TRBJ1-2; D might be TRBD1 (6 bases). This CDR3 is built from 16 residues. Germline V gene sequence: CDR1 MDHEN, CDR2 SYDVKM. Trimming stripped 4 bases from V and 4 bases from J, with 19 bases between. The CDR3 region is CASSSGGGAMSYGYTF. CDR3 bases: TGTGCCAGCAGTTCCGGAGGGGGGGCGATGAGCTATGGCTACACCTTC.

The CDR3 reads CASSERTRSNGRETQYF. The CDR3 region has the DNA TGTGCCAGCAGTGAACGGACTAGGTCGAATGGTAGAGAGACCCAGTACTTC. This chain connects TRBV2 to TRBJ2-5; 7 bases map to TRBD2. Trimming took 2 bases from V and 4 from J; bases not matched to a gene: 13. The CDR3 spans 17 residues. The germline gives CDR1 SNHLY, CDR2 FYNNEI.

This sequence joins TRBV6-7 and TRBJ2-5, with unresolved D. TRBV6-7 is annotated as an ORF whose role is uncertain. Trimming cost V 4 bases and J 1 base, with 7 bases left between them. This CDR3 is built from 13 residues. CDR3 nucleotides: TGTGCCAGCAGTTTAGACACCCAAGAGACCCAGTACTTC. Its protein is CASSLDTQETQYF.

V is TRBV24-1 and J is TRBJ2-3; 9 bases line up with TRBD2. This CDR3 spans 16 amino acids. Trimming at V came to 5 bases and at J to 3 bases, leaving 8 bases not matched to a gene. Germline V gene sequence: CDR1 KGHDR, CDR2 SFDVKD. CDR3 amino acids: CATSAVSGLATDTQYF. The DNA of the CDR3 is TGTGCCACCAGTGCGGTTTCAGGACTAGCGACAGATACGCAGTATTTT.

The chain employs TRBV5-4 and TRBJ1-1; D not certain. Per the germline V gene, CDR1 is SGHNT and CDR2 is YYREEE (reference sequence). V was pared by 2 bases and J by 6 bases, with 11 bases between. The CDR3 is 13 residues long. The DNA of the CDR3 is TGTGCCAGCAGCTTTACGGGGTTGTCTGAAGCTTTCTTT. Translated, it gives CASSFTGLSEAFF. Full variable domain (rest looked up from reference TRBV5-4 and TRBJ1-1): ETGVTQSPTHLIKTRGQQVTLRCSSQSGHNTVSWYQQALGQGPQFIFQYYREEENGRGNFPPRFSGLQFPNYSSELNVNALELDDSALYLCASSFTGLSEAFFGQGTRLTVV.

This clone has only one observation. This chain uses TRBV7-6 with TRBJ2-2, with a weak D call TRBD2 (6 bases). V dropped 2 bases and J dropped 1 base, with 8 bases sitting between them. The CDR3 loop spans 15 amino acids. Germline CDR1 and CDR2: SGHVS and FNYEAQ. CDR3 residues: CASSLLGGNTGELFF. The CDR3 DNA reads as TGTGCCAGCAGCTTACTGGGGGGGAACACCGGGGAGCTGTTTTTT.

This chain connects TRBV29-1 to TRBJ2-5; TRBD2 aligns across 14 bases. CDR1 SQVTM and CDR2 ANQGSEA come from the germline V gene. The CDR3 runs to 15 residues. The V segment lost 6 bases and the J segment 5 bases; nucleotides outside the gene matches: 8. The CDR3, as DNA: TGCAGCGTCGGACTAGCGGGAGGCCCGTGGGAGACCCAGTACTTC. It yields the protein CSVGLAGGPWETQYF.

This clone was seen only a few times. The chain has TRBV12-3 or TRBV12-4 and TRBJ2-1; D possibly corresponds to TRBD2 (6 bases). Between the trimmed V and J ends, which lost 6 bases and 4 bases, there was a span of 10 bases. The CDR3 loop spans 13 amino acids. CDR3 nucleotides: TGTGCCAGCAGACCGGGAGATTACAATGAGCAGTTCTTC. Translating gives CASRPGDYNEQFF.

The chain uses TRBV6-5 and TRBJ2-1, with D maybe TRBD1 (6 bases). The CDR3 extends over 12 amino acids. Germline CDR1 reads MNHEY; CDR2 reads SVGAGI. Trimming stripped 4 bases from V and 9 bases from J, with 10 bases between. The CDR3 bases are TGTGCCAGCAGTTTTACAGGGACTGAGCAGTTCTTC. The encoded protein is CASSFTGTEQFF.

CDR3 region: CASSADLAHTGELFF. For the CDR3, the DNA is TGCGCCAGCAGCGCCGACTTAGCGCACACCGGGGAGCTGTTTTTT. The chain links TRBV5-1 to TRBJ2-2; possible D gene TRBD2, 5 bases. From germline, CDR1 is SGHRS and CDR2 YFSETQ. There are 15 residues in the CDR3. V was pared by 4 bases and J by 3 bases, with 13 bases between.